The entry that follows covers one TCR beta chain sequence. This record belongs to a study of Graves' ophthalmopathy and Graves' hyperthyroidism. The CDR3 extends over 16 amino acids. Looked up from germline, CDR1 is SQVTM and CDR2 is ANQGSEA. V shed 7 bases, J shed 5 bases, and the junction held 17 bases outside the gene matches. Symptoms, serum thyroxine and TRAb, thyroid ultrasound, and orbital computed tomography formed the diagnostic basis. Using RNA transcripts, the TCR beta CDR3 regions were amplified. RT-PCR with HTBI primers came first, then second-round multiplex PCR. MiXCR was run by TCRdb on the multiplex PCR reads, yielding one entry per CDR3 protein. The sample has some 1.1 million distinct CDR3 sequences, about two fifths seen once.

Sequenced sample: peripheral blood or thyroid tissue (not recorded which). The receptor's source is an adult man with Graves' hyperthyroidism. The chain combines TRBV29-1 with TRBJ2-5; 9 bases agree with TRBD2. The CDR3 reads CSANPVSGTSSETQYF. CDR3 nucleotides: TGCAGCGCGAACCCAGTTAGCGGGACTAGCTCTGAGACCCAGTACTTC.